Here is one T cell receptor beta chain with its context. Germline loops: CDR1 SGHTA, CDR2 FQGNSA. The CDR3 is 15 amino acids. V was clipped by 4 bases and J by 6 bases; unmatched bases: 4. The table came from immunoSEQ multiplex PCR; TCRdb's copy has only in-frame clones and leaves some out. Here the sample spans 250,000 or so clones, 85% to 90% being singletons. The sample originates from a study of blood T cell repertoires in COVID-19. The receptor comes from a woman between 45 and 60 years old who had recovered from COVID-19. The rearrangement uses TRBV7-2 and TRBJ1-5; 12 bases are shared with TRBD1. Source material: PBMCs or T cells enriched from blood (not recorded which). The CDR3, as DNA: TGTGCCAGCAGCTCGGGACAGGGGGCGAGTCAGCCCCAGCATTTT. Residues: CASSSGQGASQPQHF.